Listed below are T cell receptor beta chains from one sample, sequenced in a study of identical twins. TCRdb reprocessed the 5' RACE reads via MiXCR and lists one record per CDR3 protein. The sample holds around 480,000 distinct CDR3 sequences, 14% seen once. Another study also made use of these data, one on yellow fever vaccine responses in identical twins.

The sample comprised CD4+ T cells sorted from blood. All receptors derive from a young woman in good health. Both conserved end residues are part of each CDR3. Fields, in order: V gene, J gene, CDR3 protein.

>TRBV4-2|TRBJ2-1
CASSRQRGGVHNEQFF
>TRBV12-3/TRBV12-4|TRBJ2-2
CASLKRTAGELFF
>TRBV20-1|TRBJ2-1
CSARGRAHPSGTPVGNEQFF
>TRBV19|TRBJ1-6
CASSSPTGGYLHF
>TRBV29-1|TRBJ1-1
CSGAYGEAFF
>TRBV7-9|TRBJ2-1
CASSLTGGRHNEQFF
>TRBV28|TRBJ2-1
CASRPGLAGRYEQFF
>TRBV7-2|TRBJ1-5
CASSSWGWNQPQHF
>TRBV28|TRBJ1-4
CASSLPTGGNEKLFF
>TRBV30|TRBJ2-1
CAWARSSYNEQFF
>TRBV11-2|TRBJ2-1
CASSLLAGAAYNEQFF
>TRBV6-2/TRBV6-3|TRBJ1-1
CASSYLQTMNTEAFF
>TRBV5-1|TRBJ1-1
CASSLLGQNTEAFF
>TRBV12-3/TRBV12-4|TRBJ2-1
CASRTIGTSEQFF
>TRBV2|TRBJ2-3
CASSIAGEGDTQYF
>TRBV6-2/TRBV6-3|TRBJ2-1
CASSYADYNEQFF
>TRBV7-8|TRBJ2-4
CASSLAWRAGIAKNIQYF
>TRBV4-1|TRBJ2-3
CASSQVRDSDTQYF
>TRBV20-1|TRBJ2-7
CSALGTKAYEQYF
>TRBV7-2|TRBJ2-2
CASSPGQVTGELFF
>TRBV12-3/TRBV12-4|TRBJ2-1
CASSFSGREQFF
>TRBV28|TRBJ1-2
CASSSLDSYGYTF
>TRBV5-1|TRBJ2-3
CASSLVGQFTDTQYF
>TRBV7-2|TRBJ2-1
CASSLILAGGFNEQFF
>TRBV12-3/TRBV12-4|TRBJ2-3
CASTPLRDRDFVGTDTQYF
>TRBV10-3|TRBJ2-7
CAISEGRERNEQYF
>TRBV4-1|TRBJ2-7
CASSLDTGGGEQYF
>TRBV5-4|TRBJ2-3
CASSAGLGIGDTQYF
>TRBV29-1|TRBJ1-1
CSVVNALKGEAFF
>TRBV20-1|TRBJ2-7
CSAYPLDRALYEQYF
>TRBV20-1|TRBJ1-6
CSAPERQGRASPLHF
>TRBV9|TRBJ2-6
CASSLLHSDRTGANVLTF
>TRBV27|TRBJ1-3
CASSSWNGNTIYF
>TRBV24-1|TRBJ2-1
CATSVNGRASNEQFF
>TRBV12-3/TRBV12-4|TRBJ2-5
CASSPGTSDQETQYF
>TRBV7-2|TRBJ2-3
CASSLNGGPDTQYF
>TRBV12-3/TRBV12-4|TRBJ1-5
CASRAQGGSNQPQHF
>TRBV7-4|TRBJ2-3
CASSLEVFVITDTQYF
>TRBV20-1|TRBJ2-1
CSARDMSLLAGTTSYNEQFF
>TRBV20-1|TRBJ2-3
CSARDHRSETQYF
>TRBV5-1|TRBJ2-1
CASSLAPHNEQFF
>TRBV7-9|TRBJ2-3
CASTRSDTQYF
>TRBV20-1|TRBJ2-7
CSARDLAGGPYEQYF
>TRBV15|TRBJ2-7
CATSRDRRAGTYEQYF
>TRBV6-5|TRBJ1-1
CASSYSLLGGSEAFF
>TRBV2|TRBJ1-3
CAKQGAGNTIYF
>TRBV5-1|TRBJ2-5
CASSLVPAGGTFETQYF
>TRBV20-1|TRBJ1-1
CSARVMETMETEAFF
>TRBV3-1|TRBJ2-2
CASSPPQRADTGELFF
>TRBV5-1|TRBJ2-2
CASSLSGQGASGELFF